This entry lists 27 T cell receptor beta chains sequenced from one sample in a study of T cells in Graves' hyperthyroidism and ophthalmopathy. Researchers took RNA transcripts and amplified the TCR beta CDR3 regions from them. HTBI primers were the set used in a first-round RT-PCR of the TCR CDR3. TCRdb redid the calling of the multiplex PCR reads with MiXCR, one entry per CDR3 protein. The table lists 540,000 or so distinct CDR3 sequences, more than 45% of them singletons. Material for sequencing was peripheral blood or thyroid tissue (not recorded which). The receptors come from an adult woman with Graves' disease, either hyperthyroidism or ophthalmopathy (not recorded which).

CDR3 sequence reads: CASGQAGVDGELFF. The CDR3 region has the DNA TGTGCCAGCGGGCAAGCGGGAGTGGACGGGGAGCTGTTTTTT. The V and J genes are TRBV2 and TRBJ2-2; the match to TRBD2 covers 8 bases. V lost 8 bases to trimming and J lost 7 bases; unmatched junction nucleotides: 9. Germline V lookup: CDR1 SNHLY, CDR2 FYNNEI. The CDR3 sequence is 14 residues long. The variable domain in full, with the rest retrieved from reference TRBV2 and TRBJ2-2, is EPEVTQTPSHQVTQMGQEVILRCVPISNHLYFYWYRQILGQKVEFLVSFYNNEISEKSEIFDDQFSVERPDGSNFTLKIRSTKLEDSAMYFCASGQAGVDGELFFGEGSRLTVL.

This chain links TRBV2 with TRBJ2-5; D possibly uses TRBD1 or TRBD2 (5 bases each). The V gene's germline CDR1 is SNHLY and CDR2 FYNNEI. Trimming removed 2 bases from V and 5 bases from J, with 9 bases in between. The CDR3 covers 13 residues. This CDR3 is CASSERGEETQYF. CDR3 in DNA: TGTGCCAGCAGTGAAAGAGGGGAGGAGACCCAGTACTTC.

This clonotype was observed many times. This chain links TRBV11-2 with TRBJ1-2; no reliable D call. Germline lookup yields CDR1 SGHAT and CDR2 FQNNGV. The CDR3 runs to 13 residues. Trimming pared 5 bases from V and 2 bases from J, leaving 9 bases between. The CDR3 here is CASSQSHNYGYTF. CDR3 nucleotides: TGTGCCAGCAGCCAGAGTCACAACTATGGCTACACCTTC.

The chain links TRBV29-1 to TRBJ1-6; 7 bases agree with TRBD1. There are 14 residues in the CDR3. After removal of 4 bases from V and 4 bases from J, the junction contained 4 bases not matched to a gene. Germline loops: CDR1 SQVTM, CDR2 ANQGSEA. The CDR3 DNA is TGCAGCGTTGGGACAGGCGATTATAATTCACCCCTCCACTTT. Translated, it gives CSVGTGDYNSPLHF.

The CDR3 protein is CASSPIDRGGSPLHF. CDR3 nucleotides: TGTGCCAGCAGCCCGATCGACAGGGGAGGCTCACCCCTCCACTTT. V gene TRBV9 combines with J gene TRBJ1-6, with 8 bases lining up with TRBD1. CDR1 SGDLS and CDR2 YYNGEE come from the germline V gene. This CDR3 has 15 residues. Losses at the gene ends were 4 bases for V and 10 bases for J; bases not matched to a gene: 10.

This clonotype showed up many times. In nucleotides, the CDR3 is TGCAGTGCTAGCCCCAGGGGGAAGAACACTGAAGCTTTCTTT. It codes for CSASPRGKNTEAFF. The chain joins TRBV20-1 to TRBJ1-1; 7 bases are a match to TRBD1. This CDR3 has 14 residues. Trimming removed 3 bases from V and 1 base from J; junction bases left unmatched: 5. Germline lookup yields CDR1 DFQATT and CDR2 SNEGSKA (reference sequence).

The chain employs TRBV24-1 and TRBJ2-2, with D unclear. The germline V and J ends were trimmed by 3 bases and 8 bases, with 9 bases remaining between them. CDR1 KGHDR and CDR2 SFDVKD come from the germline V gene. CDR3 length: 13 amino acids. The CDR3 protein is CATSDTRTGELFF. CDR3 nucleotides: TGTGCCACCAGTGATACGCGAACTGGGGAGCTGTTTTTT.

This chain links TRBV5-1 with TRBJ2-2; 11 nucleotides line up with TRBD2. CDR3 length: 15 amino acids. Germline values: CDR1 SGHRS, CDR2 YFSETQ. V shed 5 bases and J 7 bases; nucleotides not matched to a gene: 7. The CDR3 loop is CASRGLAATSGELFF. CDR3 coding DNA: TGCGCCAGCAGGGGACTAGCGGCGACCAGCGGGGAGCTGTTTTTT.

Turning to this clonotype: The junction shows a germline mismatch at one end, possibly a read error. In DNA, the CDR3 is TGCGCCAGCAGCCGAGCCGGGACAGAGAGGGACGAGCAGTACTTC. The encoded protein is CASSRAGTERDEQYF. The chain is built from TRBV7-9 and TRBJ2-7; TRBD1 agrees at 7 bases. This CDR3 comprises 15 residues. CDR1 SEHNR and CDR2 FQNEAQ come from the germline V gene (reference sequence).

In regard to this clonotype: One end of the junction is discordant with germline, which a read error may explain. V and J are TRBV7-7 and TRBJ2-2; 8 nucleotides agree with TRBD1. This CDR3 comprises 15 residues. The V gene's germline CDR1 is SSHAT and CDR2 FNYEAQ (reference sequence). Here the CDR3 reads CASSSYTGGTGELFF. The CDR3 nucleotides read TGTGCTAGCAGCTCATATACAGGGGGGACCGGGGAGCTGTTTTTT.

Only a few counts were recorded for this clonotype. The chain uses TRBV28 and TRBJ1-5, with a tentative D call TRBD1 (6 bases). CDR3 length equals 16 residues. V was trimmed by 10 bases and J by 3 bases, leaving 22 bases between them. Germline V CDR1 and CDR2: MDHEN, SYDVKM. The CDR3 DNA reads TGTGCCATCGACCGGATAAACAGGGCGTCCAATCAGCCCCAGCATTTT. Its protein product is CAIDRINRASNQPQHF.

Regarding this clonotype: The junction differs from germline at one of its ends, possibly a read error. The genes are TRBV7-9 and TRBJ1-2; D remains ambiguous. The germline CDR1 and CDR2 sequences are SEHNR and FQNEAQ (reference sequence). CDR3 length equals 15 residues. The CDR3 is CASSATWDTYYGYTF. CDR3 nucleotides: TGCGCCAGCAGCGCTACCTGGGATACTTACTATGGCTACACCTTC.

This clonotype came up many times. This chain joins TRBV7-2 and TRBJ1-1; no reliable D call. V was shortened by 5 bases and J by 10 bases, with 14 bases between the two germline ends. The CDR3 spans 12 residues. Germline loops: CDR1 SGHTA, CDR2 FQGNSA. The CDR3 DNA reads TGTGCCAGCAGCCCTCCGGTTTTGGGAGCTTTCTTT. Translating it yields CASSPPVLGAFF.

J is TRBJ1-3 and V is TRBV15; no clear D gene. The CDR3 runs 14 residues. Germline-derived CDR1 and CDR2 are LNHNV and YYDKDF (reference sequence). V was pared by 5 bases and J by 0 bases, with 8 bases between. CDR3 DNA: TGTGCCACCAGCTTGGGAGGCTCTGGAAACACCATATATTTT. This sequence encodes CATSLGGSGNTIYF.

Comment on this clonotype: One base away lies a much larger clone, so this may be a sequencing read error. The rearrangement links TRBV6-4 to TRBJ1-4; D is uncertain. Deletions cut 0 bases from V and 3 bases from J, with 8 bases between. The CDR3 loop spans 15 amino acids. CDR1 is MRHNA, CDR2 SNTAGT, per germline. This CDR3 reads CASSDSRSSNEKLFF. As DNA, the CDR3 is TGTGCCAGCAGTGACTCACGTTCCTCTAATGAAAAACTGTTTTTT.

This clonotype occurred many times. The chain couples TRBV2 to TRBJ1-5; D ambiguous. V lost 5 bases and J lost 5, with 13 bases in between. Germline assignment: CDR1 SNHLY and CDR2 FYNNEI. The length of the CDR3 is 14 residues. The DNA for the CDR3 is TGTGCCAGCAGTCAGTGGTCGGGATATCAGCCCCAGCATTTT. Protein sequence: CASSQWSGYQPQHF.

This clonotype occurred many times. The chain joins TRBV30 to TRBJ1-6; D uncertain. With 0 bases removed from V and 10 bases from J, the gap between germline ends came to 4 bases. CDR1 GTSNPN and CDR2 SVGIG come from the germline V gene (reference sequence). The CDR3 is 11 amino acids. CDR3 amino acids: CAWSVESPLHF. The DNA for the CDR3 is TGTGCCTGGAGTGTAGAGTCACCCCTCCACTTT.

This clonotype was counted ten times or more. This sequence joins TRBV29-1 and TRBJ1-1; possibly TRBD1 for D (5 bases). The CDR3 covers 11 residues. The germline gives CDR1 SQVTM, CDR2 ANQGSEA. Trimming left V 6 bases short and J 8 bases short, with 13 bases between. CDR3 sequence reads: CSVREGAEAFF. The CDR3 DNA is TGCAGCGTCAGGGAAGGGGCCGAAGCTTTCTTT.

V gene TRBV7-9 combines with J gene TRBJ2-7; D is uncertain. Deletions cut 5 bases from V and 2 bases from J, with 10 bases between. The CDR3 is 13 amino acids. Germline V gene sequence: CDR1 SEHNR, CDR2 FQNEAQ (reference sequence). The CDR3 bases are TGTGCCAGCAGCCAGGCCGGTCCCTACGAGCAGTACTTC. This sequence encodes CASSQAGPYEQYF. Full variable domain (remainder filled in from reference TRBV7-9 and TRBJ2-7): DTGVSQNPRHKITKRGQNVTFRCDPISEHNRLYWYRQTLGQGPEFLTYFQNEAQLEKSRLLSDRFSAERPKGSFSTLEIQRTEQGDSAMYLCASSQAGPYEQYFGPGTRLTVT.

This chain connects TRBV20-1 to TRBJ1-3; D remains unclear. The CDR3 contains 11 residues. The germline gives CDR1 DFQATT, CDR2 SNEGSKA (reference sequence). V lost 5 bases and J lost 8, with 10 bases in between. The CDR3 is CSAGSGDTIYF. CDR3 DNA: TGCAGTGCTGGATCCGGGGACACCATATATTTT.

The J gene is TRBJ1-2, the V gene TRBV7-6; 7 positions match TRBD1. The CDR3 consists of 14 residues. V was pared by 5 bases and J by 11 bases, with 14 bases of the junction left unmatched. The germline CDR1 and CDR2 sequences are SGHVS and FNYEAQ. The CDR3 region has the DNA TGTGCCAGCAGCCAGGCGGGACAGAACAGAGGATACACCTTC. As protein: CASSQAGQNRGYTF.

At least ten counts were recorded for this clonotype. The chain is built from TRBV9 and TRBJ2-6, with 7 bases lining up with TRBD1. This CDR3 contains 15 residues. Trimming cost V 3 bases and J 1 base; bases outside gene matches: 1. Germline V gene data show CDR1 as SGDLS and CDR2 as YYNGEE. The DNA for the CDR3 is TGTGCCAGCAGCGACAGGGGATCTGGGGCCAACGTCCTGACTTTC. Protein sequence: CASSDRGSGANVLTF.

This clonotype came up many times. The V and J genes are TRBV7-6 and TRBJ2-7; no definite D call. The CDR3 totals 14 residues. Trimming took 5 bases from V and 3 from J, leaving 14 bases between them. Germline V CDR1 and CDR2: SGHVS, FNYEAQ. DNA for the CDR3: TGTGCCAGCAGCCAAACAACGGTCGACTACGAGCAGTACTTC. Its translation: CASSQTTVDYEQYF.

The V call is TRBV29-1, the J call TRBJ2-2; TRBD1 is a possible D gene (6 bases). This CDR3 has 13 amino acids. V was trimmed by 4 bases and J by 6 bases, leaving 12 bases between them. Germline V gene data show CDR1 as SQVTM and CDR2 as ANQGSEA. The CDR3 bases are TGCAGCGTTGCAAGACAGGCACCCGGGGAGCTGTTTTTT. It is translated as CSVARQAPGELFF.

The chain recombines TRBV29-1 with TRBJ1-1, with TRBD1 as a possible D gene (6 bases). V was shortened by 2 bases and J by 5 bases, with 12 bases between the two germline ends. Germline CDR1 SQVTM, CDR2 ANQGSEA. The CDR3 loop spans 13 amino acids. The CDR3 sequence is CSVEWGQRTEAFF. For the CDR3, the DNA is TGCAGCGTTGAATGGGGGCAAAGGACTGAAGCTTTCTTT.

In its sample, this clonotype was seen a few times. The chain employs TRBV6-6 and TRBJ1-5; TRBD1 might be the D (5 bases). Trimming cost V 2 bases and J 6 bases, with 11 bases left between them. The germline gives CDR1 MNHNY, CDR2 SVGAGI (reference sequence). The CDR3 is 14 residues long. The CDR3 protein is CASSYGAGSQPQHF. The CDR3 nucleotides are TGTGCCAGCAGTTACGGGGCGGGGTCTCAGCCCCAGCATTTT.

This clonotype was picked up a small number of times. A read error may produce the germline difference seen at one junction end. This chain connects TRBV29-1 to TRBJ1-1; D not resolved. Germline-derived CDR1 and CDR2 are SQVTM and ANQGSEA. The CDR3 runs to 12 residues. The CDR3 DNA reads as TGCAGCGTTGTTCGCCTGAACACTGAGGCTTTCTTT. This gives the protein CSVVRLNTEAFF.